The T cell receptor beta chain under discussion was sequenced for a study of beta chain features in type 1 diabetes. General study results and limits: Shorter TCRB CDR3s, moderately but significantly so, were found in Type 1 diabetes patients in all four CD4+ subsets. Insertion counts at VDJ junctions were lower in type 1 diabetes patients, who also showed more deletions there.

Note on this clone: What it binds is unknown.

V was clipped by 5 bases and J by 7 bases, with 24 bases between them. The CDR3 loop spans 17 amino acids. CDR1 SGDLS and CDR2 YYNGEE come from the germline V gene. Expressed TCRB transcripts were sequenced after all isolated RNA was converted to cDNA. There were around 3.5 million reads on average in the naive, central memory and regulatory T cell samples. Produced via immunoSEQ multiplex PCR; TCRdb's table is partial and in-frame only. The table has about 170,000 clones, less than 9.5% seen once. The chain recombines TRBV9 with TRBJ2-2, with D perhaps TRBD2 (6 bases). The source is a woman aged 40 to 50 with type 1 diabetes. The sample was central memory CD4+ T cells from blood. DNA of the CDR3: TGTGCCAGCAGTCCCGGGAGCCCGGGGCTTAAGAGCGGGGAGCTGTTTTTT. Translating it yields CASSPGSPGLKSGELFF.